This T cell receptor (beta chain) was identified in a study of response to subunit inactivated influenza vaccine. Study-wide results and limits: Few new T cells, the authors suggested, are recruited by each seasonal influenza vaccination.

Germline trimming cut 6 bases from V and 3 bases from J; bases unmatched to any gene: 10. The CDR3 contains 16 residues. Germline assignment: CDR1 DFQATT and CDR2 SNEGSKA (reference sequence). There are a few counts of this clonotype. Antigen specificity is unknown. TCRdb called the RT-PCR reads again in MiXCR, with one record for every CDR3 protein. The sample lists a few hundred thousand distinct CDR3 sequences; 14% were seen once. V gene TRBV20-1 combines with J gene TRBJ2-7, with TRBD2 matching over 14 bases. The sequence came from a man aged 45-65 years who received an inactivated influenza vaccine. Sequenced here: PBMCs from blood, sampled 11 to 12 days after vaccination. The CDR3 coding sequence is TGCAGTGCGAGGACTAGCGGGAGGTCCCCCTACTACGAGCAGTACTTC. This codes for CSARTSGRSPYYEQYF.